Following are 17 T cell receptor beta chains from one sample sequenced in a study of OX40 agonist ivuxolimab in advanced cancers. Profiling relied on immunoSEQ multiplex PCR, and the TCRdb table lists in-frame clones only, not all of them. This sample has around 55,000 clones, with 80% to 90% found just once. The specimen comprised CD4+ or CD8+ T cells sorted from blood, sampled in a trial of the OX40 agonist ivuxolimab. These receptors were obtained from an adult with an advanced solid tumor such as melanoma, head and neck, liver or kidney cancer.

The chain employs TRBV14 and TRBJ1-1; the D is unclear. Germline lookup yields CDR1 SGHDN and CDR2 FVKESK. Trimming removed 0 bases at V and 1 base at J, with 6 bases between. The CDR3 extends over 14 amino acids. Written as DNA, the CDR3 is TGTGCCAGCAGCCAAGAAATGAGGAACACTGAAGCTTTCTTT. It specifies CASSQEMRNTEAFF.

The chain has TRBV6-6 and TRBJ1-4; D remains ambiguous. The V gene's germline CDR1 is MNHNY and CDR2 SVGAGI (reference sequence). Trimming removed 2 bases from V and 6 bases from J, with 4 bases in between. The CDR3 is made up of 12 amino acids. The CDR3 loop reads CASSYRDEKLFF. Written as DNA, the CDR3 is TGTGCCAGCAGTTACAGGGATGAAAAACTGTTTTTT.

The rearrangement uses TRBV5-6 and TRBJ2-1; possibly TRBD2 for D (5 bases). From germline, CDR1 is SGHDT and CDR2 YYEEEE. V lost 5 bases to trimming and J lost 10 bases, with 22 bases between them. The length of the CDR3 is 15 residues. The CDR3 DNA reads TGTGCCAGCAGTTCTATTAGCGTTTTCAAAACCGAGCAGTTCTTC. Its translation is CASSSISVFKTEQFF.

V gene TRBV11-2 combines with J gene TRBJ2-1; 7 bases line up with TRBD2. Trimming cost V 4 bases and J 7 bases; bases outside gene matches: 10. The germline V gene encodes CDR1 SGHAT and CDR2 FQNNGV. The CDR3 is made up of 15 amino acids. The CDR3 spells CASSSPAGIGNEQFF. The DNA for the CDR3 is TGTGCCAGCAGCTCCCCAGCGGGAATAGGGAATGAGCAGTTCTTC. Variable domain in full (rest from reference TRBV11-2 and TRBJ2-1): EAGVAQSPRYKIIEKRQSVAFWCNPISGHATLYWYQQILGQGPKLLIQFQNNGVVDDSQLPKDRFSAERLKGVDSTLKIQPAKLEDSAVYLCASSSPAGIGNEQFFGPGTRLTVL.

The gene calls are TRBV13 and TRBJ2-3, with 9 bases lining up with TRBD1. The CDR3 has 16 amino acids. Germline-derived CDR1 and CDR2 are PRHDT and FYEKMQ (reference sequence). The V segment lost 3 bases and the J segment 3 bases; nucleotides outside the gene matches: 7. The CDR3: CASSFGGGQGTDTQYF. The CDR3 DNA reads TGTGCCAGCAGCTTTGGGGGAGGACAGGGGACAGATACGCAGTATTTT.

V usage is TRBV5-6 and J usage is TRBJ1-5, with D possibly being TRBD1 (6 bases). Trimming left V 0 bases short and J 7 bases short, with 11 bases between. Germline CDR1 SGHDT, CDR2 YYEEEE. This CDR3 has 14 residues. CDR3 sequence (DNA): TGTGCCAGCAGCTTGGGGGGGCAGTGGCAGCCCCAGCATTTT. It translates to CASSLGGQWQPQHF.

The chain links TRBV19 to TRBJ1-1, with 7 bases fitting TRBD1. Germline CDR1 reads LNHDA; CDR2 reads SQIVND (reference sequence). J gave up 0 bases and V 3 bases, and 1 base lay outside the gene matches. This CDR3 comprises 14 residues. The CDR3 bases are TGTGCCAGTAGTATGGGACAGATGAACACTGAAGCTTTCTTT. Its translation: CASSMGQMNTEAFF.

The chain recombines TRBV28 with TRBJ2-7, with TRBD1 as a possible D gene (6 bases). V was clipped by 2 bases and J by 3 bases, with 11 bases between them. This CDR3 comprises 14 residues. In germline, CDR1 is MDHEN, CDR2 SYDVKM. CDR3 region: CASSLRTAHYEQYV. The CDR3 nucleotides are TGTGCCAGCAGTTTAAGGACAGCTCACTACGAGCAGTACGTC.

The rearrangement links TRBV7-9 to TRBJ1-5, with D possibly being TRBD1 (5 bases). CDR1 is SEHNR and CDR2 is FQNEAQ in the germline V gene (reference sequence). V lost 1 base and J 9 bases, leaving 7 bases between the germline ends. This CDR3 has 12 residues. CDR3 protein: CASSLDGGPQHF. In DNA form, the CDR3 reads TGTGCCAGCAGCTTAGACGGGGGGCCCCAGCATTTT.

The chain recombines TRBV6-1 with TRBJ1-3, with D possibly matching TRBD1 (6 bases). The V and J ends lost 2 bases and 1 base respectively, with 12 bases between them. The CDR3 has 16 residues. Germline V gene lookup returns CDR1 MNHNS and CDR2 SASEGT. The CDR3 loop is CASSELGAGSGNTIYF. Written as DNA, the CDR3 is TGTGCCAGCAGTGAATTGGGGGCAGGATCTGGAAACACCATATATTTT.

The chain couples TRBV27 to TRBJ2-2, with D possibly being TRBD1 (5 bases). This CDR3 spans 17 amino acids. Between the trimmed V and J ends, which lost 5 bases and 6 bases, there was a span of 22 bases. Looked up from germline, CDR1 is MNHEY and CDR2 is SMNVEV (reference sequence). The CDR3 sequence: CASSPGRVSPGPGELFF. The CDR3 DNA reads TGTGCCAGCAGTCCAGGGCGTGTGAGTCCTGGACCCGGGGAGCTGTTTTTT.

The chain carries TRBV9 and TRBJ2-3, with 8 positions matching TRBD2. V was pared by 4 bases and J by 2 bases, with 6 bases of the junction left unmatched. CDR1 and CDR2 from the germline V gene are SGDLS and YYNGEE. The CDR3 length is 15 residues. The CDR3 loop reads CASSPRGGPTDTQYF. In DNA form, the CDR3 reads TGTGCCAGCAGCCCTCGGGGGGGCCCCACAGATACGCAGTATTTT.

The chain combines TRBV6-5 with TRBJ2-3; 8 bases fit TRBD2. The CDR3 consists of 15 residues. V trimming: 5 bases; J trimming: 6 bases; junction bases outside the gene matches: 10. Germline values: CDR1 MNHEY, CDR2 SVGAGI. The CDR3 DNA follows: TGTGCCAGCAGTCCATTAGCGGGGACGGTCGATACGCAGTATTTT. Amino acid sequence: CASSPLAGTVDTQYF.

The rearrangement uses TRBV20-1 and TRBJ2-2; no clear D. Germline V CDR1 and CDR2: DFQATT, SNEGSKA (reference sequence). This CDR3 region has 11 residues. Trimming stripped 6 bases from V and 6 bases from J, with 8 bases between. CDR3 DNA: TGCAGTGCGTCAGATGCCGGGGAGCTGTTTTTT. As protein: CSASDAGELFF.

The chain is built from TRBV7-9 and TRBJ2-5; 10 positions match TRBD2. This CDR3 contains 15 residues. Germline values: CDR1 SEHNR, CDR2 FQNEAQ (reference sequence). Losses at the gene ends were 5 bases for V and 6 bases for J; bases not matched to a gene: 9. This CDR3 is CASSDTSGILKTQYF. The CDR3 coding sequence is TGTGCCAGCAGCGACACTAGCGGGATTTTGAAGACCCAGTACTTC. Using reference TRBV7-9 and TRBJ2-5 for the parts outside the CDR3, the full variable domain is DTGVSQNPRHKITKRGQNVTFRCDPISEHNRLYWYRQTLGQGPEFLTYFQNEAQLEKSRLLSDRFSAERPKGSFSTLEIQRTEQGDSAMYLCASSDTSGILKTQYFGPGTRLLVL.

The rearrangement joins TRBV28 to TRBJ2-2; D unresolved. The CDR3 sequence is 17 residues long. Trimming pared 5 bases from V and 0 bases from J, leaving 16 bases between. The V gene's germline CDR1 is MDHEN and CDR2 SYDVKM. The CDR3 nucleotides read TGTGCCAGCAGTCCCACCCTCGGCCTACCGAACACCGGGGAGCTGTTTTTT. Translated: CASSPTLGLPNTGELFF.

The chain uses TRBV5-1 and TRBJ2-2, with 9 bases matching TRBD2. This CDR3 comprises 16 residues. The germline V gene has CDR1 SGHRS and CDR2 YFSETQ. V gave up 0 bases and J gave up 6 bases; unmatched junction bases: 6. Here the CDR3 DNA reads TGCGCCAGCAGCTTGGTGGCGGGAGGGCCTCCCGGGGAGCTGTTTTTT. It yields the protein CASSLVAGGPPGELFF. The whole variable domain, remainder taken from reference TRBV5-1 and TRBJ2-2, is KAGVTQTPRYLIKTRGQQVTLSCSPISGHRSVSWYQQTPGQGLQFLFEYFSETQRNKGNFPGRFSGRQFSNSRSEMNVSTLELGDSALYLCASSLVAGGPPGELFFGEGSRLTVL.